This TCR beta chain was observed in a study of cytomegalovirus exposure and HLA in healthy donors. Trimming left V 3 bases short and J 8 bases short, with 14 bases between. Per the germline V gene, CDR1 is LGHNA and CDR2 is YNFKEQ. This CDR3 is built from 14 residues. The PCR was carried out with 60 Vbeta primers and 13 Jbeta primers. Profiled with immunoSEQ multiplex PCR; TCRdb holds only in-frame clones, not every one. Here the sample spans roughly 160,000 clones, roughly 84% being singletons. The rearrangement joins TRBV4-2 to TRBJ1-5; possibly TRBD1 for D (5 bases). Sequenced sample: PBMCs. This sequence originates from a man in his thirties or forties in good health and CMV-seropositive. The CDR3, as DNA: TGTGCCAGCAGCCAGCCCAGGGAATCGGAGCCCCAGCATTTT. Encoded protein: CASSQPRESEPQHF.